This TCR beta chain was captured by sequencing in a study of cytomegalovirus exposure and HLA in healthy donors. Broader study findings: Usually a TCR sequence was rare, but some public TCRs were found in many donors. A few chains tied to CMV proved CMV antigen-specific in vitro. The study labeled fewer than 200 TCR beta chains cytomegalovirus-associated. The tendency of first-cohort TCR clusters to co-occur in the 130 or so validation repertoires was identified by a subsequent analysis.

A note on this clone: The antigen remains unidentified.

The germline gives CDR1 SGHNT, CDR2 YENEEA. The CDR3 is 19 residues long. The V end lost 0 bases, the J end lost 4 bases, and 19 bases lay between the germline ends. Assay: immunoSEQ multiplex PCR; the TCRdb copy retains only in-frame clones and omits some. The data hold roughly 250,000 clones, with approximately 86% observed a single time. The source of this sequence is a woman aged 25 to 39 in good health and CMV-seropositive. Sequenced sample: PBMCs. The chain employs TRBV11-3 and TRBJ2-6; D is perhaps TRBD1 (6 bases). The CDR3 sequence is CASSLDPSVRGSGANVLTF. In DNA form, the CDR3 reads TGTGCCAGCAGCTTAGATCCTAGTGTCAGGGGATCCGGGGCCAACGTCCTGACTTTC. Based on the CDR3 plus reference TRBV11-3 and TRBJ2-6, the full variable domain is EAGVVQSPRYKIIEKKQPVAFWCNPISGHNTLYWYLQNLGQGPELLIRYENEEAVDDSQLPKDRFSAERLKGVDSTLKIQPAELGDSAVYLCASSLDPSVRGSGANVLTFGAGSRLTVL.